This TCR beta chain was documented in a study of T cell responses to AZD1222 COVID-19 vaccine. This clone was recorded a few times. The method was immunoSEQ multiplex PCR; TCRdb's version includes in-frame clones alone and lacks a portion of them. Of more than 150,000 clones in the sample, 85% to 95% were seen once. The length of the CDR3 is 13 residues. Germline CDR1 reads SEHNR; CDR2 reads FQNEAQ (reference sequence). The ends were cut back, 6 bases at V and 4 bases at J, with 13 bases in the middle. Sequenced here: peripheral blood, sampled 28 days after the second AZD1222 dose. The sequence came from an adult who received the AZD1222 COVID-19 vaccine. The chain employs TRBV7-9 and TRBJ2-7; D is perhaps TRBD2 (5 bases). CDR3 in DNA: TGTGCCAGCAGGCGGAGGTGGGATTACGAGCAGTACTTC. Its translation is CASRRRWDYEQYF. Full variable domain (remainder filled in from reference TRBV7-9 and TRBJ2-7): DTGVSQNPRHKITKRGQNVTFRCDPISEHNRLYWYRQTLGQGPEFLTYFQNEAQLEKSRLLSDRFSAERPKGSFSTLEIQRTEQGDSAMYLCASRRRWDYEQYFGPGTRLTVT.